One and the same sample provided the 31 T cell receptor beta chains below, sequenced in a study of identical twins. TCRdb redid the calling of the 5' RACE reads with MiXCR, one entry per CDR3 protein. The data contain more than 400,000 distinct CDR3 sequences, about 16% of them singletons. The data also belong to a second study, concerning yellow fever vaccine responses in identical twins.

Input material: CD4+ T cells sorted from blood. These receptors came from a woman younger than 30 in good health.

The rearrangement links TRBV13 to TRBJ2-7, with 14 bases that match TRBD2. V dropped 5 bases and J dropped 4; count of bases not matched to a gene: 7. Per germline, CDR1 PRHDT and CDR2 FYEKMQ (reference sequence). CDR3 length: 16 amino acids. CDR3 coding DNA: TGTGCCAGCAGCCAGGGGACTAGCGGGAGCGGGTACGAGCAGTACTTC. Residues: CASSQGTSGSGYEQYF. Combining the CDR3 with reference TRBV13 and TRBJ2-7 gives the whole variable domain AAGVIQSPRHLIKEKRETATLKCYPIPRHDTVYWYQQGPGQDPQFLISFYEKMQSDKGSIPDRFSAQQFSDYHSELNMSSLELGDSALYFCASSQGTSGSGYEQYFGPGTRLTVT.

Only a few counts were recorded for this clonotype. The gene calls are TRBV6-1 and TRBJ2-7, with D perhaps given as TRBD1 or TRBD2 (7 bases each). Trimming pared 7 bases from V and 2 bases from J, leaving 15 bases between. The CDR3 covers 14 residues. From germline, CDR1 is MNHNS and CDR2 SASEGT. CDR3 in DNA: TGTGCCAGCAAACGACAGGGAGGGCCCTACGAGCAGTACGTC. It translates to CASKRQGGPYEQYV.

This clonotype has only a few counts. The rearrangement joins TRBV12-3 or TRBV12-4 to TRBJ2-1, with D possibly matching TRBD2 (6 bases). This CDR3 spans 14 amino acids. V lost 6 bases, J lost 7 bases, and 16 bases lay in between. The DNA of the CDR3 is TGTGCCAGCAGGCCCACGTGGGGGAGGAATGAGCAGTTCTTC. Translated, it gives CASRPTWGRNEQFF.

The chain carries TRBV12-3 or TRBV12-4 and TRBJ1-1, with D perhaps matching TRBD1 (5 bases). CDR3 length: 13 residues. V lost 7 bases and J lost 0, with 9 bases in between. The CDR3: CASKQVLNTEAFF. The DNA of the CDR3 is TGTGCCAGCAAACAGGTCCTGAACACTGAAGCTTTCTTT.

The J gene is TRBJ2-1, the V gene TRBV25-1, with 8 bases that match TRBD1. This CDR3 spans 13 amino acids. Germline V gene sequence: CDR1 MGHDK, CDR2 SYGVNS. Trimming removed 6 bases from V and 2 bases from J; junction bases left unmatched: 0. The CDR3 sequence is CASRGQAYNEQFF. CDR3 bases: TGTGCCAGCAGGGGACAGGCCTACAATGAGCAGTTCTTC.

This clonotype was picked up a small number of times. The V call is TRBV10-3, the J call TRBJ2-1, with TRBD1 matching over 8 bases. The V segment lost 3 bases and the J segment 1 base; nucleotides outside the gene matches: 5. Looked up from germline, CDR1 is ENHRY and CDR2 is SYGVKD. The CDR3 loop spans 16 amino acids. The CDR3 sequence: CAISDQGARSYNEQFF. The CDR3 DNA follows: TGTGCCATCAGTGATCAGGGGGCAAGGTCCTACAATGAGCAGTTCTTC.

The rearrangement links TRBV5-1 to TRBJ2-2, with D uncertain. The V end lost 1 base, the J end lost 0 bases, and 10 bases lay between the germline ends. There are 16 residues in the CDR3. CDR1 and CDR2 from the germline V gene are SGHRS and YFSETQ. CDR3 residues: CASSLIGQPNTGELFF. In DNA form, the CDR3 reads TGCGCCAGCAGCTTGATTGGGCAGCCGAACACCGGGGAGCTGTTTTTT.

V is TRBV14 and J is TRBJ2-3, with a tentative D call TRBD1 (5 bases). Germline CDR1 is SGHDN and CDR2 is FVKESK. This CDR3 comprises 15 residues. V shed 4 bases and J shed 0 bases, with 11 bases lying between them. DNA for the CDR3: TGTGCCAGCAGCCTACTCAGGGATAGCACAGATACGCAGTATTTT. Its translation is CASSLLRDSTDTQYF.

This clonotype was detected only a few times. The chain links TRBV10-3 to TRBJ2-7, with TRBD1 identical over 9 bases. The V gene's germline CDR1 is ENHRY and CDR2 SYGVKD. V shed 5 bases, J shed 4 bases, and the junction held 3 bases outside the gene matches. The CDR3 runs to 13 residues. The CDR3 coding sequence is TGTGCCATCAGTAGGACAGGGGTATACGAGCAGTACGTC. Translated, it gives CAISRTGVYEQYV.

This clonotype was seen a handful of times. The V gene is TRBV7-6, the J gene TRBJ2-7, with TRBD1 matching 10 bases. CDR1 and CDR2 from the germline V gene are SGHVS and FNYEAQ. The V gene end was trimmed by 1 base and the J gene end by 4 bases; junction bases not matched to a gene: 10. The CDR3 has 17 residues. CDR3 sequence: CASSLGLTGGGGYEQYF. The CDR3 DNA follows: TGTGCCAGCAGCTTAGGGTTGACAGGGGGCGGTGGGTACGAGCAGTACTTC.

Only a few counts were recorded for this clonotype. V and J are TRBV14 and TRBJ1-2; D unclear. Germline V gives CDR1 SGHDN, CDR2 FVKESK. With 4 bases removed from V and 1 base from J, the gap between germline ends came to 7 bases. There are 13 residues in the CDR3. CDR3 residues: CASSPLYNYGYTF. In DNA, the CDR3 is TGTGCCAGCAGCCCGCTTTATAACTATGGCTACACCTTC.

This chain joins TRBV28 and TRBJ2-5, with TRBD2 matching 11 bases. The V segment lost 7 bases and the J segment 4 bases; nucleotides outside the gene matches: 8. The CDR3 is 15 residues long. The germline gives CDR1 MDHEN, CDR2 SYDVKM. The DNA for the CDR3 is TGTGCCAGCACTCCCCTAGCGGGGGGAAGAGAGACCCAGTACTTC. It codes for CASTPLAGGRETQYF.

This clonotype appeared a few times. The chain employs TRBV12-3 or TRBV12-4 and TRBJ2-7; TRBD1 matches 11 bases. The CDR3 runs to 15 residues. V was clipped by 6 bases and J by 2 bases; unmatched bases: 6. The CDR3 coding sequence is TGTGCCAGCAGCCGGACAGGGGGCCCCCCCTACGAGCAGTACTTC. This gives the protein CASSRTGGPPYEQYF.

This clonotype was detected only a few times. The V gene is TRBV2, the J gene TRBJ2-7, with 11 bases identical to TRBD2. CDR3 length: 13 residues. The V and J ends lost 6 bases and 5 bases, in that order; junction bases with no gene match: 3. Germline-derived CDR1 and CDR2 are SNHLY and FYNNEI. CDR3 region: CASRRLAGNEQYF. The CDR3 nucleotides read TGTGCCAGCAGGCGACTAGCGGGAAACGAGCAGTACTTC.

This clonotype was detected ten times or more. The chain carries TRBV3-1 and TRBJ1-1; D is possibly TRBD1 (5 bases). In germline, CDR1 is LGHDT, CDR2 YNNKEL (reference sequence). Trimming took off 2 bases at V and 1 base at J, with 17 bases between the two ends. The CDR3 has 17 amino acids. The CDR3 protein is CASSQWGRGGGNTEAFF. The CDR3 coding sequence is TGTGCCAGCAGCCAATGGGGTAGGGGCGGTGGGAACACTGAAGCTTTCTTT.

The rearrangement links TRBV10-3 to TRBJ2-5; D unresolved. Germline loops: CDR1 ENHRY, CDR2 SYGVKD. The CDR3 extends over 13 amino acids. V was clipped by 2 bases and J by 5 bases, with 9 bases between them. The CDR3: CAISETLDETQYF. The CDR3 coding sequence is TGTGCCATCAGTGAGACACTGGATGAGACCCAGTACTTC.

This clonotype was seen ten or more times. The CDR3 region is CASSLISGAEAFF. CDR3 bases: TGTGCCAGCAGTCTTATAAGCGGCGCTGAAGCTTTCTTT. The V and J genes are TRBV12-3 or TRBV12-4 and TRBJ1-1; D is undetermined. V gave up 5 bases and J gave up 6 bases, with 13 bases separating them. This CDR3 is 13 amino acids long.

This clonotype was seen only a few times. CDR3: CASSYVGLNYGYTF. The CDR3 DNA sequence: TGTGCCAGCAGTTATGTAGGTTTGAACTATGGCTACACCTTC. J is TRBJ1-2 and V is TRBV6-5; D ambiguous. Trimming removed 3 bases at V and 2 bases at J, with 10 bases between. This CDR3 has 14 amino acids. The germline CDR1 and CDR2 sequences are MNHEY and SVGAGI.

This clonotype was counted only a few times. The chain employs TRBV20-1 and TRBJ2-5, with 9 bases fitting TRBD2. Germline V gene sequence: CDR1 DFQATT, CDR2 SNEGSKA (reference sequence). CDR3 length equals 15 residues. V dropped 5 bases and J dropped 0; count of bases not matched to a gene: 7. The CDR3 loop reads CSAPPGTSNQETQYF. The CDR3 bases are TGCAGTGCTCCACCCGGGACTAGCAACCAAGAGACCCAGTACTTC.

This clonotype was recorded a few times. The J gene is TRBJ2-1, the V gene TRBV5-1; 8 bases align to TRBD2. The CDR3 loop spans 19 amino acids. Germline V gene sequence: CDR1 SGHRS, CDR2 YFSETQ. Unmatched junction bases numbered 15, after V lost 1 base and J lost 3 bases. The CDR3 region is CASSLRLAGTIGYYNEQFF. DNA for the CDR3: TGCGCCAGCAGCTTGCGCCTAGCGGGCACCATAGGCTACTACAATGAGCAGTTCTTC.

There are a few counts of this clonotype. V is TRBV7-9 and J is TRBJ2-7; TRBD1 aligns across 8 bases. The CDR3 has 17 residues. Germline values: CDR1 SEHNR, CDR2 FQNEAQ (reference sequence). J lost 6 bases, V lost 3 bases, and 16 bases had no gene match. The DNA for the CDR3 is TGTGCCAGCAGCTTCCAAGCCCCCGGGACAGGAGAAATCGAGCAGTACTTC. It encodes CASSFQAPGTGEIEQYF.

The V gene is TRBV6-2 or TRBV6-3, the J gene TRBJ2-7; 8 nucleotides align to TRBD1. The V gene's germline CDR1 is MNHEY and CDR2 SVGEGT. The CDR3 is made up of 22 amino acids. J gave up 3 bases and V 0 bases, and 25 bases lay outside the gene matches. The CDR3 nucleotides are TGTGCCAGCAGTTACTCCAGGGGGCAAGCCCACTTCCTCTGTACGAAAATCTACGAGCAGTACGTC. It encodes CASSYSRGQAHFLCTKIYEQYV.

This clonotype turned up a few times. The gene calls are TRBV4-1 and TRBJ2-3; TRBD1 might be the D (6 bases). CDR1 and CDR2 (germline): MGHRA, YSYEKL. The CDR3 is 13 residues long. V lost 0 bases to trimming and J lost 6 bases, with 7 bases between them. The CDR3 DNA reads TGCGCCAGCAGCCAAGATAGGGGGGATACGCAGTATTTT. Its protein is CASSQDRGDTQYF.

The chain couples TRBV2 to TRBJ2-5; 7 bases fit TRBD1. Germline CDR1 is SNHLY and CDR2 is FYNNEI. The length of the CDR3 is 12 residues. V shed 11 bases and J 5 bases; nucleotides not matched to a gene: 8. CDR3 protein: CAADDREETQYF. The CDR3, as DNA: TGTGCCGCAGATGACAGGGAGGAGACCCAGTACTTC.

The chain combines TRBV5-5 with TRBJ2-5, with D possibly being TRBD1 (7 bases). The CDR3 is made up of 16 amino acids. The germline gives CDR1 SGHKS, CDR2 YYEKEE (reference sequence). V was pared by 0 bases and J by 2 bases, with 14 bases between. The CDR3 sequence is CASSLAGRQGQETQYF. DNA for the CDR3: TGTGCCAGCAGCTTGGCCGGGAGACAGGGACAAGAGACCCAGTACTTC.

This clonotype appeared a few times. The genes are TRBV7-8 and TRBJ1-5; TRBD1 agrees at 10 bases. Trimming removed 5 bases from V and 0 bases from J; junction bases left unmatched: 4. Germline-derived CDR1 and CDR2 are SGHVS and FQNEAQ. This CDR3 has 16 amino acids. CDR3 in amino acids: CASSTTGGPSNQPQHF. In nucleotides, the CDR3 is TGTGCCAGCAGCACGACAGGGGGCCCTAGCAATCAGCCCCAGCATTTT.

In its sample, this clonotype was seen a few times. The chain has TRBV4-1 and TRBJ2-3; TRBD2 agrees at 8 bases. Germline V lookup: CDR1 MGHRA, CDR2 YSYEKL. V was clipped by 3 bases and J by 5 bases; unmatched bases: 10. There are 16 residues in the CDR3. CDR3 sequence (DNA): TGCGCCAGCAGCCAGTCACCGGGAGGGCCTAAAGATACGCAGTATTTT. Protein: CASSQSPGGPKDTQYF.

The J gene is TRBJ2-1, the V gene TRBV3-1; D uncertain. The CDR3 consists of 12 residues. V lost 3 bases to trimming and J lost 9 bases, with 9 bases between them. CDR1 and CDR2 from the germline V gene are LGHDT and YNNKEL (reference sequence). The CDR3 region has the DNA TGTGCCAGCAGCCAGACCCCGGGTGAGCAGTTCTTC. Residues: CASSQTPGEQFF.

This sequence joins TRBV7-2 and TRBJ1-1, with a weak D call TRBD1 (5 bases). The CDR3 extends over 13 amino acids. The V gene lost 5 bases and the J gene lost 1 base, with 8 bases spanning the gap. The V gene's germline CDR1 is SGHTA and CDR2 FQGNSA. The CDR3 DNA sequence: TGTGCCAGCAGCAAGGGACGGAACACTGAAGCTTTCTTT. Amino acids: CASSKGRNTEAFF.

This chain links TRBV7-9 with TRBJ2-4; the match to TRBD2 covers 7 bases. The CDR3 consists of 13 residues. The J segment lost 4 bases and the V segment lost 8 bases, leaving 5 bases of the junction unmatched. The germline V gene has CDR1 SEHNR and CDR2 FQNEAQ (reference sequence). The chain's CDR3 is CASGWGGKNIQYF. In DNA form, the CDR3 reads TGTGCCAGCGGGTGGGGAGGGAAAAACATTCAGTACTTC.

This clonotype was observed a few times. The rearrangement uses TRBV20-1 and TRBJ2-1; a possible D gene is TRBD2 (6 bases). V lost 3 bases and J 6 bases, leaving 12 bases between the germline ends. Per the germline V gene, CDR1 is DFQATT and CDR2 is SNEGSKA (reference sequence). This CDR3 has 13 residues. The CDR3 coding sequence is TGCAGTGCTAGGGGACTCCAAGTCAATGAGCAGTTCTTC. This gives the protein CSARGLQVNEQFF.